The T cell receptor (beta chain) described here comes from a study of T cell repertoires in cytomegalovirus infection. Each CDR3 protein gets one entry after TCRdb re-called the reads with MiXCR. Of approximately 550,000 distinct CDR3 sequences listed, about 15% were seen once; the top ten hold 20% to 30%. The CDR3 runs to 15 residues. The V and J ends lost 0 bases and 0 bases respectively, with 7 bases between them. Per germline, CDR1 SGHRS and CDR2 YFSETQ. This rearrangement joins TRBV5-1 to TRBJ2-4; D is unclear. Sequences were obtained from CD8+ T cells from PBMCs. This receptor was obtained from a human donor in good health (CMV status not recorded). Some clones in this sample may be carry-over from other donors' samples. For the CDR3, the DNA is TGCGCCAGCAGCTTGGACTTGGGAGCCAAAAACATTCAGTACTTC. Amino acid sequence: CASSLDLGAKNIQYF.